This T cell receptor (beta chain) was found in a study of identical twins. The CDR3 contains 15 residues. Trimming took off 1 base at V and 4 bases at J, with 10 bases between the two ends. The germline gives CDR1 SGHAT, CDR2 FQNNGV. Each cDNA held unique molecular identifiers, and template switching gave it a universal primer site. TCRdb used MiXCR to reprocess the 5' RACE reads, holding one entry per CDR3 protein. The sample comprises 300,000 to 400,000 distinct CDR3 sequences, 9% to 15% of which are singletons, and 7.2% rests with the top ten. In this sample, this clonotype turned up many times. Its antigen is unidentified. Broader study findings: Fewer insertions marked abundant cord blood beta clonotypes; young adult naive trended weakly, memory not at all. When twins shared out-of-frame alpha sequences, those sequences had excess low generation probability. Models, which agreed with sharing between unrelated individuals, nonetheless underestimated the out-of-frame TCR alpha sharing seen in monozygotic twins.

These data were likewise used in another study, on yellow fever vaccine responses in identical twins.

Sequences were obtained from CD8+ T cells sorted from blood. The V and J genes are TRBV11-2 and TRBJ1-4; the D gene is possibly TRBD1 (6 bases). This receptor was obtained from a woman between 18 and 29 years old in good health. CDR3 sequence (DNA): TGTGCCAGCAGCTTAGTCGGACAGTTTAATGAAAAACTGTTTTTT. It translates to CASSLVGQFNEKLFF. Full variable domain (outside the CDR3, taken from reference TRBV11-2 and TRBJ1-4): EAGVAQSPRYKIIEKRQSVAFWCNPISGHATLYWYQQILGQGPKLLIQFQNNGVVDDSQLPKDRFSAERLKGVDSTLKIQPAKLEDSAVYLCASSLVGQFNEKLFFGSGTQLSVL.